The 20 T cell receptor beta chains below come from one sample, sequenced in a study of T cell changes during pregnancy in multiple sclerosis. Measured with immunoSEQ multiplex PCR; TCRdb has only the in-frame clones, and not every one. The sample holds fewer than 110,000 clones; around 92% are singletons and the top ten take 0.78%. The source was peripheral blood, collected in the third trimester of pregnancy. The receptors stem from a female donor in good health, enrolled as a control in a pregnancy study.

The V call is TRBV2, the J call TRBJ1-2; D is ambiguous. The V end was cut by 4 bases, the J end by 6 bases, with 9 bases between. The CDR3 has 12 amino acids. Germline lookup yields CDR1 SNHLY and CDR2 FYNNEI. As DNA, the CDR3 is TGTGCCAGCAGTGTACGATCGGATGGCTACACCTTC. Its protein product is CASSVRSDGYTF.

This chain joins TRBV4-2 and TRBJ2-7, with D possibly TRBD2 on 5 matching bases. In germline, CDR1 is LGHNA, CDR2 YNFKEQ. The CDR3 is 15 residues long. Trimming took off 0 bases at V and 1 base at J, with 10 bases between the two ends. The CDR3 sequence is CASSQDEGRSYEQYF. CDR3 nucleotide sequence: TGTGCCAGCAGCCAAGATGAGGGCAGGTCCTACGAGCAGTACTTC.

The J gene is TRBJ1-1, the V gene TRBV6-1, with D maybe TRBD1 (5 bases). This CDR3 comprises 14 residues. Germline loops: CDR1 MNHNS, CDR2 SASEGT. V was shortened by 6 bases and J by 6 bases, with 17 bases between the two germline ends. The CDR3 DNA is TGTGCCAGCAGCGCCCCTGGAGGGGCGGCTGAAGCTTTCTTT. It yields the protein CASSAPGGAAEAFF.

V usage is TRBV10-3 and J usage is TRBJ1-1; 9 positions agree with TRBD1. The CDR3 spans 16 residues. V dropped 6 bases and J dropped 1; count of bases not matched to a gene: 9. From germline, CDR1 is ENHRY and CDR2 SYGVKD. Here the CDR3 reads CAIRAPGQGTNTEAFF. CDR3 DNA sequence: TGTGCCATCAGAGCGCCCGGACAGGGGACGAACACTGAAGCTTTCTTT.

The V gene is TRBV6-1, the J gene TRBJ2-1; 10 nucleotides match TRBD1. With V trimmed by 5 bases and J by 3 bases, 4 bases remained unmatched. This CDR3 has 15 amino acids. CDR1 is MNHNS and CDR2 is SASEGT in the germline V gene. The DNA of the CDR3 is TGTGCCAGCAGTACTCGGGACAGGGGCTACAATGAGCAGTTCTTC. Translation: CASSTRDRGYNEQFF.

CDR3 DNA sequence: TGTGCCAGCAGCTCTACAGAGTACAATGAGCAGTTCTTC. It is translated as CASSSTEYNEQFF. J is TRBJ2-1 and V is TRBV27; D gene ambiguous. Per the germline V gene, CDR1 is MNHEY and CDR2 is SMNVEV (reference sequence). The CDR3 is made up of 13 amino acids. V shed 6 bases and J shed 4 bases, with 10 bases lying between them.

The chain couples TRBV6-4 to TRBJ2-7; the D gene is possibly TRBD2 (5 bases). V lost 6 bases to trimming and J lost 5 bases, with 5 bases between them. The germline gives CDR1 MRHNA, CDR2 SNTAGT. The CDR3 is made up of 10 amino acids. The CDR3, as DNA: TGTGCCAGCAGGAGGGACGAGCAGTACTTC. Protein sequence: CASRRDEQYF.

This clone was observed once. V gene TRBV29-1 combines with J gene TRBJ1-1; 8 bases are a match to TRBD1. Germline lookup yields CDR1 SQVTM and CDR2 ANQGSEA. This CDR3 is built from 13 residues. Trimming removed 3 bases from V and 0 bases from J; junction bases left unmatched: 0. CDR3 in amino acids: CSVEDRVNTEAFF. The CDR3 region has the DNA TGCAGCGTTGAGGACAGGGTGAACACTGAAGCTTTCTTT.

The rearrangement joins TRBV11-3 to TRBJ2-1, with D perhaps matching TRBD1 (6 bases). The CDR3 has 14 amino acids. Trimming removed 2 bases from V and 7 bases from J, with 12 bases in between. Germline CDR1 is SGHNT and CDR2 is YENEEA. CDR3 in DNA: TGTGCCAGCAGCTTAACAGGGTTTTATAATGAGCAGTTCTTC. Its translation: CASSLTGFYNEQFF.

The gene calls are TRBV29-1 and TRBJ2-6; D possibly corresponds to TRBD2 (5 bases). Germline assignment: CDR1 SQVTM and CDR2 ANQGSEA. Trimming took 0 bases from V and 2 from J, leaving 14 bases between them. The CDR3 runs 17 residues. In nucleotides, the CDR3 is TGCAGCGTTGAAGATTATCTACGGGGAACTGGGGCCAACGTCCTGACTTTC. Translating it yields CSVEDYLRGTGANVLTF.

Comment on this clone: The junction departs from germline at one end; a sequencing error may be responsible. This rearrangement joins TRBV5-1 to TRBJ1-3, with TRBD1 identical over 8 bases. The CDR3 has 14 residues. Per germline, CDR1 SGHRS and CDR2 YFSETQ. The CDR3 nucleotides are TGCGTCAGCAGCCGGGACAGGTCTACAAACACCATATATTTT. This sequence encodes CVSSRDRSTNTIYF.

The chain couples TRBV6-1 to TRBJ1-3; 11 positions match TRBD1. The CDR3 contains 15 residues. Unmatched junction bases numbered 9, after V lost 6 bases and J lost 8 bases. Germline-derived CDR1 and CDR2 are MNHNS and SASEGT. The CDR3 loop reads CASSLGQGEVYTIYF. In DNA, the CDR3 is TGTGCCAGCAGCCTGGGACAGGGGGAAGTATACACCATATATTTT.

The CDR3 is CASSSSGTGIDEQYF. The CDR3 nucleotides are TGTGCCAGCAGTTCTTCCGGGACAGGGATCGACGAGCAGTACTTC. J is TRBJ2-7 and V is TRBV7-3, with TRBD1 matching over 9 bases. J was trimmed by 5 bases and V by 6 bases; bases with no gene match: 11. The CDR3 sequence is 15 residues long. Germline CDR1 and CDR2: SGHTA and FQGTGA.

The chain couples TRBV9 to TRBJ1-2; D gene uncertain. The V gene's germline CDR1 is SGDLS and CDR2 YYNGEE. V gave up 6 bases and J gave up 5 bases, with 5 bases separating them. The CDR3 is 10 residues long. In nucleotides, the CDR3 is TGTGCCAGCACGGGGTATGGCTACACCTTC. This gives the protein CASTGYGYTF.

V usage is TRBV29-1 and J usage is TRBJ1-2, with D tentatively TRBD1 (6 bases). With 0 bases removed from V and 4 bases from J, the gap between germline ends came to 15 bases. The CDR3 consists of 15 residues. Germline values: CDR1 SQVTM, CDR2 ANQGSEA. The CDR3 DNA reads as TGCAGCGTTGAAGAGTCTGGGGGCCTCGGCTATGGCTACACCTTC. As protein: CSVEESGGLGYGYTF.

This rearrangement joins TRBV19 to TRBJ2-7; D is possibly TRBD2 (6 bases). The CDR3 extends over 15 amino acids. Deletions cut 3 bases from V and 1 base from J, with 13 bases between. The germline V gene has CDR1 LNHDA and CDR2 SQIVND (reference sequence). CDR3 coding DNA: TGTGCCAGTAGTATTCGCGGGACCCCTTCCTACGAGCAGTACTTC. Its translation: CASSIRGTPSYEQYF.

This clone has a handful of counts. As DNA, the CDR3 is TGTGCCAGCAGCACAATTCAATCGGGACAGGGGAACACTGAAGCTTTCTTT. It specifies CASSTIQSGQGNTEAFF. V gene TRBV11-2 combines with J gene TRBJ1-1; 9 bases are a match to TRBD1. Germline lookup yields CDR1 SGHAT and CDR2 FQNNGV. This CDR3 contains 17 residues. V gave up 5 bases and J gave up 1 base; unmatched junction bases: 11.

The chain employs TRBV6-5 and TRBJ1-1, with 9 bases matching TRBD1. CDR1 is MNHEY, CDR2 SVGAGI, per germline. Trimming took 4 bases from V and 9 from J; bases not matched to a gene: 9. The CDR3 is made up of 14 amino acids. CDR3 bases: TGTGCCAGCAGTTCTTCTCCAGGACAGGGGAAAGCTTTCTTT. Translating gives CASSSSPGQGKAFF.

The chain combines TRBV29-1 with TRBJ1-5; 9 bases map to TRBD1. The V and J ends lost 6 bases and 6 bases, in that order; junction bases with no gene match: 12. The CDR3 is made up of 15 amino acids. Germline lookup yields CDR1 SQVTM and CDR2 ANQGSEA. CDR3 protein: CSVGTGTGPGQPQHF. For the CDR3, the DNA is TGCAGCGTCGGAACCGGGACAGGGCCCGGTCAGCCCCAGCATTTT.

The J gene is TRBJ2-7, the V gene TRBV6-5; 7 bases map to TRBD1. The germline V gene has CDR1 MNHEY and CDR2 SVGAGI. This CDR3 is built from 16 residues. With 0 bases clipped from V and 6 bases from J, the junction kept 11 bases outside the gene matches. CDR3 coding DNA: TGTGCCAGCAGTTACTCGATTTCGGTAGGGGGCGGCGAGCAGTACTTC. Translation gives CASSYSISVGGGEQYF.